The 30 T cell receptor beta chains in this list originate from one sample, sequenced in a study of blood T cell repertoires in COVID-19. Using immunoSEQ multiplex PCR, the repertoire was profiled, and TCRdb retains in-frame clones only, with some absent. There are about 130,000 clones in the sample; more than 75% occur only once, and 9.5% to 12% lies in the top ten. Sequencing input: peripheral blood. The receptors here all came from a man aged 55 to 70 who had recovered from COVID-19.

The rearrangement links TRBV5-4 to TRBJ2-2, with a tentative D call TRBD2 (5 bases). The CDR3 contains 17 residues. Germline CDR1 is SGHNT and CDR2 is YYREEE (reference sequence). The ends were cut back, 4 bases at V and 3 bases at J, with 19 bases in the middle. CDR3 protein: CASSRVAIPRDTGELFF. CDR3 in DNA: TGTGCCAGCAGCCGGGTAGCGATCCCTCGGGACACCGGGGAGCTGTTTTTT.

V gene TRBV19 combines with J gene TRBJ2-3, with D possibly matching TRBD2 (6 bases). The germline CDR1 and CDR2 sequences are LNHDA and SQIVND (reference sequence). The ends were cut back, 1 base at V and 2 bases at J, with 10 bases in the middle. CDR3 length: 15 amino acids. The CDR3 is CASSIGGVTTDTQYF. In DNA form, the CDR3 reads TGTGCCAGTAGTATAGGGGGGGTTACCACAGATACGCAGTATTTT.

The rearrangement uses TRBV5-8 and TRBJ1-5, with 10 bases that match TRBD1. V was pared by 4 bases and J by 5 bases, with 9 bases of the junction left unmatched. Germline V gives CDR1 SGHTS, CDR2 YDEGEE. CDR3 size: 16 residues. The CDR3 bases are TGTGCCAGCAGCCCCCGTCTGGGACAGGGGCATCAGCCCCAGCATTTT. Its translation: CASSPRLGQGHQPQHF.

The chain combines TRBV5-4 with TRBJ1-1; possibly TRBD1 for D (5 bases). This CDR3 has 15 amino acids. The V gene's germline CDR1 is SGHNT and CDR2 YYREEE (reference sequence). Trimming stripped 6 bases from V and 0 bases from J, with 15 bases between. The CDR3: CASNIMGPMNTEAFF. DNA of the CDR3: TGTGCCAGCAACATAATGGGGCCTATGAACACTGAAGCTTTCTTT.

The gene calls are TRBV27 and TRBJ2-3; D is possibly TRBD2 (5 bases). This CDR3 contains 15 residues. CDR1 is MNHEY and CDR2 is SMNVEV in the germline V gene (reference sequence). V lost 6 bases to trimming and J lost 0 bases, with 13 bases between them. CDR3 nucleotides: TGTGCCAGCAGGGGATCGAGGGTAAGCACAGATACGCAGTATTTT. This sequence encodes CASRGSRVSTDTQYF.

This clone has a handful of counts. CDR3 residues: CASSLDRRGEQFF. The CDR3 nucleotides are TGTGCCAGCAGCTTAGATAGGCGCGGCGAGCAGTTCTTC. The chain has TRBV11-2 and TRBJ2-1, with D unclear. The V and J ends lost 0 bases and 10 bases respectively, with 10 bases between them. Looked up from germline, CDR1 is SGHAT and CDR2 is FQNNGV. The CDR3 loop spans 13 amino acids.

The CDR3 reads CASSSGGESRNTGELFF. In DNA form, the CDR3 reads TGTGCCAGCAGCTCCGGAGGAGAGTCTCGGAACACCGGGGAGCTGTTTTTT. The chain joins TRBV7-3 to TRBJ2-2, with D possibly matching TRBD2 (5 bases). V dropped 4 bases and J dropped 1 base, with 16 bases sitting between them. Germline V lookup: CDR1 SGHTA, CDR2 FQGTGA. The CDR3 extends over 17 amino acids. Filled out from reference TRBV7-3 and TRBJ2-2, the complete variable domain reads GAGVSQTPSNKVTEKGKYVELRCDPISGHTALYWYRQSLGQGPEFLIYFQGTGAADDSGLPNDRFFAVRPEGSVSTLKIQRTERGDSAVYLCASSSGGESRNTGELFFGEGSRLTVL.

The V call is TRBV4-1, the J call TRBJ2-7; the match to TRBD2 covers 11 bases. V was clipped by 1 base and J by 2 bases; unmatched bases: 1. Looked up from germline, CDR1 is MGHRA and CDR2 is YSYEKL. The length of the CDR3 is 15 residues. CDR3: CASSQVAGGPYEQYF. The CDR3 coding sequence is TGCGCCAGCAGCCAAGTAGCGGGAGGGCCCTACGAGCAGTACTTC.

This clone was picked up one time. The chain employs TRBV18 and TRBJ2-1; D might be TRBD2 (6 bases). Trimming cost V 3 bases and J 7 bases, with 16 bases left between them. There are 15 residues in the CDR3. CDR1 is KGHSH, CDR2 LQKENI, per germline. The CDR3 nucleotides read TGTGCCAGCTCACCCAGACTAGAGGGATATAATGAGCAGTTCTTC. This translates into CASSPRLEGYNEQFF. Drawing the rest from reference TRBV18 and TRBJ2-1, the complete variable domain is NAGVMQNPRHLVRRRGQEARLRCSPMKGHSHVYWYRQLPEEGLKFMVYLQKENIIDESGMPKERFSAEFPKEGPSILRIQQVVRGDSAAYFCASSPRLEGYNEQFFGPGTRLTVL.

V usage is TRBV5-1 and J usage is TRBJ1-1, with D unresolved. V gave up 0 bases and J gave up 11 bases, with 17 bases separating them. CDR1 is SGHRS, CDR2 YFSETQ, per germline. CDR3 length: 14 amino acids. CDR3 loop: CASSLEYKGGRAFF. The CDR3 DNA reads as TGCGCCAGCAGCTTGGAATATAAAGGTGGGAGGGCTTTCTTT.

This sequence joins TRBV6-5 and TRBJ1-2, with a possible D match to TRBD1 (5 bases). The V gene lost 10 bases and the J gene lost 3 bases, with 12 bases spanning the gap. Germline V gene data show CDR1 as MNHEY and CDR2 as SVGAGI. CDR3 size: 12 residues. For the CDR3, the DNA is TGTGCCACCCTCGACAGCTACTATGGCTACACCTTC. Translating it yields CATLDSYYGYTF.

The J gene is TRBJ2-7, the V gene TRBV5-4; TRBD2 agrees at 10 bases. This CDR3 has 16 amino acids. Germline assignment: CDR1 SGHNT and CDR2 YYREEE (reference sequence). V was pared by 2 bases and J by 2 bases, with 7 bases of the junction left unmatched. The CDR3 DNA reads as TGTGCCAGCAGCTTAGCTAGCGGGAGAACGACCTACGAGCAGTACTTC. This translates into CASSLASGRTTYEQYF.

The genes are TRBV6-5 and TRBJ2-2, with D possibly matching TRBD1 (5 bases). Germline V lookup: CDR1 MNHEY, CDR2 SVGAGI. Trimming removed 7 bases at V and 0 bases at J, with 12 bases between. This CDR3 region has 15 residues. CDR3 loop: CASNQEGANTGELFF. The DNA of the CDR3 is TGTGCCAGCAACCAGGAAGGGGCGAACACCGGGGAGCTGTTTTTT.

J is TRBJ2-6 and V is TRBV7-3, with D unresolved. Germline V gene lookup returns CDR1 SGHTA and CDR2 FQGTGA. The CDR3 is made up of 15 amino acids. The V end was cut by 6 bases, the J end by 0 bases, with 9 bases between. The CDR3 DNA is TGTGCCAGCAGTCCACACCACTCTGGGGCCAACGTCCTGACTTTC. Protein sequence: CASSPHHSGANVLTF.

This chain connects TRBV6-5 to TRBJ1-5; D is uncertain. The CDR3 loop spans 15 amino acids. V was trimmed by 0 bases and J by 2 bases, leaving 8 bases between them. Germline CDR1 reads MNHEY; CDR2 reads SVGAGI. CDR3 sequence reads: CASSYSVRGNQPQHF. CDR3 DNA sequence: TGTGCCAGCAGTTACTCAGTGAGGGGCAATCAGCCCCAGCATTTT.

The V gene is TRBV7-3, the J gene TRBJ2-7, with 7 nucleotides matching TRBD1. V lost 5 bases, J lost 1 base, and 8 bases stayed unmatched. The CDR3 is 15 residues long. Germline CDR1 reads SGHTA; CDR2 reads FQGTGA. The CDR3 DNA sequence: TGTGCCAGCAGCGTCTCAGGGGGAACGTCCTACGAGCAGTACTTC. Its translation is CASSVSGGTSYEQYF.

The chain couples TRBV9 to TRBJ1-4; D unclear. The CDR3 runs to 15 residues. The V end was cut by 0 bases, the J end by 7 bases, with 13 bases between. The germline V gene has CDR1 SGDLS and CDR2 YYNGEE. CDR3 sequence reads: CASSVDSHWSEKLFF. The CDR3 coding sequence is TGTGCCAGCAGCGTAGACTCCCACTGGAGTGAAAAACTGTTTTTT. The complete variable domain, with remaining parts taken from reference TRBV9 and TRBJ1-4, reads DSGVTQTPKHLITATGQRVTLRCSPRSGDLSVYWYQQSLDQGLQFLIQYYNGEERAKGNILERFSAQQFPDLHSELNLSSLELGDSALYFCASSVDSHWSEKLFFGSGTQLSVL.

The gene calls are TRBV7-2 and TRBJ2-3; perhaps TRBD2 as D (5 bases). Trimming removed 0 bases from V and 2 bases from J, with 15 bases in between. The CDR3 is 17 residues long. Germline V gene sequence: CDR1 SGHTA, CDR2 FQGNSA. The CDR3 loop is CASSLAPGIIHTDTQYF. The CDR3 DNA sequence: TGTGCCAGCAGCTTAGCGCCCGGGATCATCCACACAGATACGCAGTATTTT.

This chain uses TRBV24-1 with TRBJ1-5, with D perhaps TRBD1 (6 bases). Deletions cut 5 bases from V and 4 bases from J, with 11 bases between. The CDR3 extends over 14 amino acids. Germline CDR1 KGHDR, CDR2 SFDVKD. CDR3 DNA sequence: TGTGCCACCAGTGTTCAGGGGCCGAATCAGCCCCAGCATTTT. It yields the protein CATSVQGPNQPQHF.

This clone was recorded a few times. V usage is TRBV7-2 and J usage is TRBJ2-2, with TRBD2 matching over 10 bases. This CDR3 has 17 residues. Trimming took 2 bases from V and 2 from J; bases not matched to a gene: 5. Germline V gives CDR1 SGHTA, CDR2 FQGNSA. The CDR3 here is CASSLNSGRINTGELFF. The CDR3 nucleotides are TGTGCCAGCAGCTTAAATAGCGGGAGGATTAACACCGGGGAGCTGTTTTTT.

This clone was observed a handful of times. The chain employs TRBV24-1 and TRBJ2-1, with TRBD1 as a possible D gene (6 bases). V gave up 4 bases and J gave up 1 base, with 10 bases separating them. The CDR3 totals 15 residues. CDR1 and CDR2 from the germline V gene are KGHDR and SFDVKD. The CDR3 sequence is CATSDTGMSYNEQFF. CDR3 nucleotides: TGTGCCACCAGTGACACAGGGATGTCCTACAATGAGCAGTTCTTC.

This clone was observed a few times. The rearrangement uses TRBV3-1 (or the pseudogene TRBV3-2) and TRBJ2-5; 11 bases map to TRBD1. The V gene's germline CDR1 is LGHDT and CDR2 YNNKEL (reference sequence). There are 15 residues in the CDR3. Losses at the gene ends were 4 bases for V and 7 bases for J; bases not matched to a gene: 8. The chain's CDR3 is CASSRRVGQGGTQYF. The CDR3 DNA reads TGTGCCAGCAGCCGGAGAGTGGGACAGGGGGGGACCCAGTACTTC.

This chain connects TRBV6-2 or TRBV6-3 to TRBJ2-4, with 8 bases identical to TRBD2. CDR1 and CDR2 from the germline V gene are MNHEY and SVGEGT. The CDR3 runs 15 residues. V lost 5 bases, J lost 0 bases, and 3 bases stayed unmatched. For the CDR3, the DNA is TGTGCCAGCAGTCCCGGGGGGGTAGCCAAAAACATTCAGTACTTC. Encoded protein: CASSPGGVAKNIQYF.

The V and J genes are TRBV5-5 and TRBJ2-2; 9 nucleotides align to TRBD1. The CDR3 has 15 amino acids. With 6 bases clipped from V and 5 bases from J, the junction kept 8 bases outside the gene matches. Per the germline V gene, CDR1 is SGHKS and CDR2 is YYEKEE (reference sequence). The CDR3 DNA reads as TGTGCCAGCACGCAGGGACAGGGTTATACCGGGGAGCTGTTTTTT. Protein product: CASTQGQGYTGELFF. Full variable domain (outside the CDR3, taken from reference TRBV5-5 and TRBJ2-2): DAGVTQSPTHLIKTRGQQVTLRCSPISGHKSVSWYQQVLGQGPQFIFQYYEKEERGRGNFPDRFSARQFPNYSSELNVNALLLGDSALYLCASTQGQGYTGELFFGEGSRLTVL.

The chain employs TRBV3-1 (or the pseudogene TRBV3-2) and TRBJ2-1; TRBD2 aligns across 8 bases. The CDR3 is 14 amino acids. Germline lookup yields CDR1 LGHDT and CDR2 YNNKEL (reference sequence). Trimming cost V 4 bases and J 4 bases; bases outside gene matches: 3. The CDR3 bases are TGTGCCAGCAGCCTAGCGGGAATGTACAATGAGCAGTTCTTC. This translates into CASSLAGMYNEQFF.

This clone was seen more than once but under ten times. V usage is TRBV12-3 or TRBV12-4 and J usage is TRBJ1-2, with D hard to call. The CDR3 runs to 11 residues. Trimming removed 1 base from V and 10 bases from J, with 7 bases in between. The CDR3 loop reads CASSLGPLYTF. CDR3 in DNA: TGTGCCAGCAGTTTAGGGCCCCTCTACACCTTC.

The CDR3 coding sequence is TGCAGTGCTAGTCAGGCTCGGAATGATCAGCCCCAGCATTTT. Translating gives CSASQARNDQPQHF. The J gene is TRBJ1-5, the V gene TRBV20-1; D remains unclear. The CDR3 spans 14 residues. CDR1 is DFQATT and CDR2 is SNEGSKA in the germline V gene (reference sequence). Trimming pared 3 bases from V and 5 bases from J, leaving 14 bases between.

V and J are TRBV27 and TRBJ1-1; D is undetermined. In germline, CDR1 is MNHEY, CDR2 SMNVEV (reference sequence). Trimming shortened V by 3 bases and J by 5 bases, and 10 bases separated the two germline ends. The CDR3 runs to 13 residues. CDR3 loop: CASSFKGETEAFF. The CDR3 nucleotides read TGTGCCAGCAGTTTCAAGGGAGAGACTGAAGCTTTCTTT.

The rearrangement joins TRBV11-2 to TRBJ1-6; possible D gene TRBD1, 6 bases. Germline CDR1 and CDR2: SGHAT and FQNNGV. V lost 0 bases and J 10 bases, leaving 13 bases between the germline ends. The CDR3 is made up of 15 amino acids. The CDR3 DNA reads TGTGCCAGCAGCTTAGAGGCGGGGGCTGGATCACCCCTCCACTTT. It specifies CASSLEAGAGSPLHF. Looking up the rest from reference TRBV11-2 and TRBJ1-6 gives the full variable domain: EAGVAQSPRYKIIEKRQSVAFWCNPISGHATLYWYQQILGQGPKLLIQFQNNGVVDDSQLPKDRFSAERLKGVDSTLKIQPAKLEDSAVYLCASSLEAGAGSPLHFGNGTRLTVT.

For the CDR3, the DNA is TGTGCCTGGAGTGTAGGAGTCAGAACCGACGGCTACACCTTC. Its translation: CAWSVGVRTDGYTF. The rearrangement uses TRBV30 and TRBJ1-2; D call uncertain. This CDR3 is built from 14 residues. With 0 bases removed from V and 8 bases from J, the gap between germline ends came to 16 bases. Germline CDR1 GTSNPN, CDR2 SVGIG (reference sequence). Based on the CDR3 plus reference TRBV30 and TRBJ1-2, the full variable domain is SQTIHQWPATLVQPVGSPLSLECTVEGTSNPNLYWYRQAAGRGLQLLFYSVGIGQISSEVPQNLSASRPQDRQFILSSKKLLLSDSGFYLCAWSVGVRTDGYTFGSGTRLTVV.